What follows are 5 T cell receptor beta chains derived from one specimen sequenced in a study of blood T cell repertoires in COVID-19. Method: immunoSEQ multiplex PCR; TCRdb's copy keeps in-frame clones and lacks some. The sample shows about 200,000 clones, approximately 84% of them seen only once. Material for sequencing was peripheral blood. The receptors here all came from a woman of 80 years or more with acute or convalescent COVID-19.

The rearrangement uses TRBV6-4 and TRBJ2-1; D is unclear. The CDR3 extends over 15 amino acids. Looked up from germline, CDR1 is MRHNA and CDR2 is SNTAGT. V was clipped by 3 bases and J by 0 bases, with 9 bases between them. The chain's CDR3 is CASSETLSSYNEQFF. The CDR3 nucleotides read TGTGCCAGCAGTGAAACTTTGAGCTCCTACAATGAGCAGTTCTTC.

This clone turned up a few times. The rearrangement uses TRBV2 and TRBJ1-2, with D maybe TRBD1 (5 bases). V shed 6 bases and J shed 4 bases, with 12 bases lying between them. The CDR3 spans 13 residues. CDR1 and CDR2 (germline): SNHLY, FYNNEI. Here the CDR3 reads CASRVTVGYGYTF. The CDR3 bases are TGTGCCAGCAGAGTGACAGTGGGCTATGGCTACACCTTC.

The V gene is TRBV5-1, the J gene TRBJ1-1; D perhaps matches TRBD1 (6 bases). Trimming cost V 0 bases and J 0 bases, with 12 bases left between them. CDR3 size: 16 residues. Germline-derived CDR1 and CDR2 are SGHRS and YFSETQ. Here the CDR3 reads CASSLENRVVNTEAFF. The CDR3 nucleotides read TGCGCCAGCAGCTTGGAAAACAGGGTGGTGAACACTGAAGCTTTCTTT.

The chain combines TRBV5-1 with TRBJ2-1; TRBD2 matches at 9 bases. This CDR3 has 18 amino acids. The V gene's germline CDR1 is SGHRS and CDR2 YFSETQ. The ends lost 2 bases at V and 0 bases at J; junction bases unmatched: 9. The CDR3, as DNA: TGCGCCAGCAGCTTCGCCGGGACTAGCAAATACTCCTACAATGAGCAGTTCTTC. Amino acid sequence: CASSFAGTSKYSYNEQFF.

The chain employs TRBV15 and TRBJ1-2, with D uncertain. The V gene's germline CDR1 is LNHNV and CDR2 YYDKDF (reference sequence). V was trimmed by 0 bases and J by 4 bases, leaving 15 bases between them. The CDR3 has 16 amino acids. In DNA, the CDR3 is TGTGCCACCAGCAGAGATCATGGTGTCCAGGCCTATGGCTACACCTTC. Translated: CATSRDHGVQAYGYTF. Combining the CDR3 with reference TRBV15 and TRBJ1-2 gives the whole variable domain DAMVIQNPRYQVTQFGKPVTLSCSQTLNHNVMYWYQQKSSQAPKLLFHYYDKDFNNEADTPDNFQSRRPNTSFCFLDIRSPGLGDTAMYLCATSRDHGVQAYGYTFGSGTRLTVV.